Ten or more counts support the clone carrying this T cell receptor (beta chain). As yet, its antigen is unknown. This entry belongs to a study of CD8 T cells in ankylosing spondylitis. Overall study findings and caveats: Several of the motif variants were reported before in synovial fluid and blood from reactive arthritis. It was reported that disease-linked clones were significantly enriched in matched ankylosing spondylitis synovial fluid. Eight highly homologous variants formed a TCR beta motif that appeared characteristic of ankylosing spondylitis blood.

It was by quantitative 5'-RACE with molecular barcodes that TCR beta libraries were made. MiXCR, applied by TCRdb to the 5' RACE reads, yields one record per CDR3 protein. Among under 150,000 distinct CDR3 sequences, around 8.5% were seen once, and the ten largest hold 2.5% to 3.5%. With 0 bases removed from V and 9 bases from J, the gap between germline ends came to 12 bases. This CDR3 region has 13 residues. CDR1 is SGHRS, CDR2 YFSETQ, per germline. The V call is TRBV5-1, the J call TRBJ2-5; tentatively, D is TRBD2 (5 bases). Sequencing was done on a sample of blood, either unsorted or a sorted T cell fraction (not recorded which). The origin of this receptor is a male donor with ankylosing spondylitis or in good health (not recorded which). The CDR3 loop reads CASSLDGSGAQYF. Written as DNA, the CDR3 is TGCGCCAGCAGCTTGGATGGGAGTGGCGCCCAGTACTTC.